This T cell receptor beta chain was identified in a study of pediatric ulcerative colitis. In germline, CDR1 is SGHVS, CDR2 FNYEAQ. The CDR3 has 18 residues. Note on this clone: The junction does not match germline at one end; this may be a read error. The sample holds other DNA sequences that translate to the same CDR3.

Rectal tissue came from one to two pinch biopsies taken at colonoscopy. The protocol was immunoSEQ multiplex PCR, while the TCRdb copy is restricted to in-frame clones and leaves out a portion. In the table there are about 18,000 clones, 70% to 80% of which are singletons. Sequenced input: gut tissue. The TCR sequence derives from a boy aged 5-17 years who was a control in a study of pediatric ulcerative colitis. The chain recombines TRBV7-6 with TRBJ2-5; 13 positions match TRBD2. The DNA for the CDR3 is TGTGCCAGCAGCTTAGAGATTCGGGGACTAGCGGGGCAAGAAACCCAGTACTTC. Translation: CASSLEIRGLAGQETQYF. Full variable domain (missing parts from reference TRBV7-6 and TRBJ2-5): GAGVSQSPRYKVTKRGQDVALRCDPISGHVSLYWYRQALGQGPEFLTYFNYEAQQDKSGLPNDRFSAERPEGSISTLTIQRTEQRDSAMYRCASSLEIRGLAGQETQYFGPGTRLLVL.